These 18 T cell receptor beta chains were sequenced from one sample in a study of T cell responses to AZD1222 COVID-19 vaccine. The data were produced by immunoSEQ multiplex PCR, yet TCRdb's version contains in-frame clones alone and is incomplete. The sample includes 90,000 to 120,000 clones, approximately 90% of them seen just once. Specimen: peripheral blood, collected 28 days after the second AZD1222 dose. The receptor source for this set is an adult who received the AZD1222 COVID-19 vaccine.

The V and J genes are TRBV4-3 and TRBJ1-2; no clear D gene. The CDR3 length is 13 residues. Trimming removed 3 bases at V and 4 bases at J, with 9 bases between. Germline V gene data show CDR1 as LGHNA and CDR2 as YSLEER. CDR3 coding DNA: TGCGCCAGCAGCCATGACGGACTCTATGGCTACACCTTC. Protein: CASSHDGLYGYTF.

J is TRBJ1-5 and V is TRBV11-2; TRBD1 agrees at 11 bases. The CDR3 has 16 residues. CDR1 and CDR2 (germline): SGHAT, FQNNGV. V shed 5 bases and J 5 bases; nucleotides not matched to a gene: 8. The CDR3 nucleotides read TGTGCCAGCAGCCCGGAAGGACAGGGGGCGCATCAGCCCCAGCATTTT. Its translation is CASSPEGQGAHQPQHF. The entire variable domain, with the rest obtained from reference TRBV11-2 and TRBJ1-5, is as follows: EAGVAQSPRYKIIEKRQSVAFWCNPISGHATLYWYQQILGQGPKLLIQFQNNGVVDDSQLPKDRFSAERLKGVDSTLKIQPAKLEDSAVYLCASSPEGQGAHQPQHFGDGTRLSIL.

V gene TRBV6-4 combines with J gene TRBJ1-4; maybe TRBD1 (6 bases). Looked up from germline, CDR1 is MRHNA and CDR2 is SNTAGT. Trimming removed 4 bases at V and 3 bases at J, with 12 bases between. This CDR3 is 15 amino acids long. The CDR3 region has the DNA TGTGCCAGCAGTGCCCAGGGGATGGCTAATGAAAAACTGTTTTTT. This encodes CASSAQGMANEKLFF.

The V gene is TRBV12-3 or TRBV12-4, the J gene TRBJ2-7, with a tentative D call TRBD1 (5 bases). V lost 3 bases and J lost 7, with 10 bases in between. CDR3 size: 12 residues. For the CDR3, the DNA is TGTGCCAGCAGTTTTTCAGGGCTGGAGCAGTACTTC. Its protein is CASSFSGLEQYF.

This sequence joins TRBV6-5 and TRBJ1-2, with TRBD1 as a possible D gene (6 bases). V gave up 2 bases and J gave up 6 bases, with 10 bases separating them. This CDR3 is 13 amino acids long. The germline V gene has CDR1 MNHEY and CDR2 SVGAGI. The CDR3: CASSYQGIDGYTF. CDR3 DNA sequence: TGTGCCAGCAGTTACCAGGGGATTGATGGCTACACCTTC.

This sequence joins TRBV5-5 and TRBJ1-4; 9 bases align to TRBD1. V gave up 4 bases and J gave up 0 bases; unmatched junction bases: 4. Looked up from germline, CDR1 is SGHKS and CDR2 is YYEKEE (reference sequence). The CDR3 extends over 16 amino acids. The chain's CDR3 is CASSEGQGPTNEKLFF. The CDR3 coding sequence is TGTGCCAGCAGCGAGGGACAGGGACCAACTAATGAAAAACTGTTTTTT.

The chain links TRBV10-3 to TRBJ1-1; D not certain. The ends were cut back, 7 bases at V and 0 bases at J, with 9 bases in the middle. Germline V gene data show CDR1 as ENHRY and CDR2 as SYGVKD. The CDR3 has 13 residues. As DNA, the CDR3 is TGTGCCATCATGAGGACGGTGAACACTGAAGCTTTCTTT. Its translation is CAIMRTVNTEAFF.

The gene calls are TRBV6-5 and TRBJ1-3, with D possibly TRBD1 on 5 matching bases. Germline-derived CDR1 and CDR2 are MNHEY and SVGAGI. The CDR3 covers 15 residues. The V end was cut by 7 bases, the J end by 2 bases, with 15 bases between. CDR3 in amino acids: CASTRGGDAGNTIYF. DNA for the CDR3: TGTGCCAGCACCCGGGGGGGGGACGCTGGAAACACCATATATTTT.

The CDR3, as DNA: TGCGCCAGCAGCTCAAGACAGGGGGCGGCTCACGAGCAGTACTTC. This codes for CASSSRQGAAHEQYF. V is TRBV5-1 and J is TRBJ2-7; 10 nucleotides line up with TRBD1. There are 15 residues in the CDR3. The germline V gene has CDR1 SGHRS and CDR2 YFSETQ. The V and J ends lost 3 bases and 5 bases, in that order; junction bases with no gene match: 8.

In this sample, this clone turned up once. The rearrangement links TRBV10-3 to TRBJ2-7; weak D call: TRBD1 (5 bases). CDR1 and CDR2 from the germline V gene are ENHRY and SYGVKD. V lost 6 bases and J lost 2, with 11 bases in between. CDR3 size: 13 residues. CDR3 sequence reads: CAISADNTYEQYF. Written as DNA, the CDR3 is TGTGCCATCAGCGCGGACAACACCTACGAGCAGTACTTC.

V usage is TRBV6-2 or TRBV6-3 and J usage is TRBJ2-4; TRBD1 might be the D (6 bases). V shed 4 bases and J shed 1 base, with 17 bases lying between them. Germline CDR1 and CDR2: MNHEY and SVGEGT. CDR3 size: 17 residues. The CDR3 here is CASSLPWAGEAKNIQYF. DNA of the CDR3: TGTGCCAGCAGTTTGCCCTGGGCAGGGGAGGCCAAAAACATTCAGTACTTC.

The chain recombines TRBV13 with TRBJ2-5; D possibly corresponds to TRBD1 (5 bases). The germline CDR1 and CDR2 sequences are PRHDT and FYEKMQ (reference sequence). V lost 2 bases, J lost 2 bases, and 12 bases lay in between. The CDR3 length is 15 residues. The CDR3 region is CASSLSEQAQETQYF. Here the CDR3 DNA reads TGTGCCAGCAGCTTATCCGAACAGGCTCAAGAGACCCAGTACTTC.

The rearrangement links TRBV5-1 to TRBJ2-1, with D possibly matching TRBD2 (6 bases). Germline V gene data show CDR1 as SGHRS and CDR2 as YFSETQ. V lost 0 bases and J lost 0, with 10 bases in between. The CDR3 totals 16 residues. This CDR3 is CASSLGGDLSYNEQFF. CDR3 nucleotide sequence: TGCGCCAGCAGCTTGGGCGGGGACCTCTCCTACAATGAGCAGTTCTTC.

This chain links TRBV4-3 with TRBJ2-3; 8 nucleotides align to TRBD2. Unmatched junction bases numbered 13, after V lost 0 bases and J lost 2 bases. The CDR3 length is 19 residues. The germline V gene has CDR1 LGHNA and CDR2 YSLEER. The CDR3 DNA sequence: TGCGCCAGCAGCCAAGATCAGAACGGGAGGGTCTGGGACACAGATACGCAGTATTTT. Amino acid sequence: CASSQDQNGRVWDTDTQYF.

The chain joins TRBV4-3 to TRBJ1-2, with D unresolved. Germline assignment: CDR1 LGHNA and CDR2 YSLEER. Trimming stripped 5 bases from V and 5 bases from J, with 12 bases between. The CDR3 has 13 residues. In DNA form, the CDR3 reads TGCGCCAGCAGCGAGAGGGTAGAATATGGCTACACCTTC. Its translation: CASSERVEYGYTF.

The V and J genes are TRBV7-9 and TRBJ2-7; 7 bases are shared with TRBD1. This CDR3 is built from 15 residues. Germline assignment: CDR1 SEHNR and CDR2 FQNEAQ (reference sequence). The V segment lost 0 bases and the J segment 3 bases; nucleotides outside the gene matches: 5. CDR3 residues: CASSLAQGSYYEQYF. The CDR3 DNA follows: TGTGCCAGCAGCTTAGCACAGGGGAGCTACTACGAGCAGTACTTC.

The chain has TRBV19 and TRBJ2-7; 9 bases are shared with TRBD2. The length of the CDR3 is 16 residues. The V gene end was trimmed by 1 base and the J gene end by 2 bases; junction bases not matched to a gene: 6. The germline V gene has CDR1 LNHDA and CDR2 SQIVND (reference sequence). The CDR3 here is CASSIGYSGRPYEQYF. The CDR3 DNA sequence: TGTGCCAGTAGTATAGGTTATAGCGGGAGACCCTACGAGCAGTACTTC.

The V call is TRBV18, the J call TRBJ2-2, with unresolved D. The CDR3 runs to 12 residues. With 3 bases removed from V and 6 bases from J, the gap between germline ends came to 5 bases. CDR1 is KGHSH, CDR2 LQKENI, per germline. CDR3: CASSPGAGELFF. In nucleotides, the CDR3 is TGTGCCAGCTCACCTGGGGCCGGGGAGCTGTTTTTT. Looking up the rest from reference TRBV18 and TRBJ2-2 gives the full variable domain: NAGVMQNPRHLVRRRGQEARLRCSPMKGHSHVYWYRQLPEEGLKFMVYLQKENIIDESGMPKERFSAEFPKEGPSILRIQQVVRGDSAAYFCASSPGAGELFFGEGSRLTVL.